Shown below are 2 T cell receptor beta chains from a single sample sequenced in a study of CD8+CD57+ T cells in acquired aplastic anemia. All sequencing subjects had displayed CD8+CD57+ cell expansion on flow cytometry. The template for TCR beta VDJ and CDR3 sequence profiling was genomic DNA. TCRdb called the reads again in MiXCR, with one record for every CDR3 protein. The data hold approximately 100,000 distinct CDR3 sequences, with 55% to 70% observed a single time. The material sequenced was sorted CD4+, CD8+, or CD8+CD57+ T cells (not recorded which) from PBMCs. The receptors stem from a human donor with aplastic anemia.

The J gene is TRBJ2-6, the V gene TRBV10-3; maybe TRBD2 (7 bases). Trimming cost V 2 bases and J 2 bases, with 16 bases left between them. The V gene's germline CDR1 is ENHRY and CDR2 SYGVKD. The length of the CDR3 is 18 residues. CDR3 nucleotides: TGTGCCATCAGTGAGATTAGGGGGAGGGGTCCTGGGGCCAACGTCCTGACTTTC. It translates to CAISEIRGRGPGANVLTF.

The gene calls are TRBV19 and TRBJ1-6; a possible D gene is TRBD1 (5 bases). This CDR3 region has 14 residues. Germline-derived CDR1 and CDR2 are LNHDA and SQIVND (reference sequence). Trimming stripped 7 bases from V and 5 bases from J, with 12 bases between. The CDR3 spells CASNHPTDNSPLHF. In nucleotides, the CDR3 is TGTGCCAGTAACCATCCGACAGATAATTCACCCCTCCACTTT.